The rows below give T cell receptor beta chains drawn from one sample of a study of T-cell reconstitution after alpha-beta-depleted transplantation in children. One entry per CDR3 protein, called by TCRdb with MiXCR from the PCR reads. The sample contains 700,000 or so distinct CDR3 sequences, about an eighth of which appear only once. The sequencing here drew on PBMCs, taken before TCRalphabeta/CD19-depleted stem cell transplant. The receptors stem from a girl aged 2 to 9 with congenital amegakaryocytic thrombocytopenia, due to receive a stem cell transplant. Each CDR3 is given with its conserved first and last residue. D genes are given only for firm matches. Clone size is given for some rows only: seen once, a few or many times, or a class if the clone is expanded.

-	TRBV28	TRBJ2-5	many	TGTGCCAGCAGTTTCGGATCCCAGACAGGATACCAAGAGACCCAGTACTTC	CASSFGSQTGYQETQYF
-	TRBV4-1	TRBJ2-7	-	TGCGCCAGCAGCCAAGAGGGGTTGGGACGCTCCTACGAGCAGTACTTC	CASSQEGLGRSYEQYF
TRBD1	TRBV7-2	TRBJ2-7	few	TGTGCCAGCAGCTCGCTGGACAGGGGGAACGAGCAGTACTTC	CASSSLDRGNEQYF
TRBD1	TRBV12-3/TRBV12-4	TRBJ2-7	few	TGTGCCAGCAGTGTAACAGGGGGATTCTCCTACGAGCAGTACTTC	CASSVTGGFSYEQYF
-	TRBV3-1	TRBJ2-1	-	TGTGCCAGCAGCCATTATAGTTCGAACATTCTGACGGGACTTGCAGACAATGAGCAGTTCTTC	CASSHYSSNILTGLADNEQFF
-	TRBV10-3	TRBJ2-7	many	TGTGCCATCAGTGATCGCGAGCTAGCGGACAGCTCCTACGAGCAGTACTTC	CAISDRELADSSYEQYF
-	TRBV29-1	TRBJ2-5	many	TGCAGCGCTGGGGTTACACAACAAGAGACCCAGTACTTC	CSAGVTQQETQYF
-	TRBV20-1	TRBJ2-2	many	TGCAGTGCTAGAGGAAAGAACACCGGGGAGCTGTTTTTT	CSARGKNTGELFF
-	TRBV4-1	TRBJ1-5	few	TGCGCCAGCAGCCAAGATGTAGGTCAGCCCCAGCATTTT	CASSQDVGQPQHF
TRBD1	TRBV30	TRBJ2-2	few	TGTGCCTGGGGGGACAGACCCGGGGAGCTGTTTTTT	CAWGDRPGELFF
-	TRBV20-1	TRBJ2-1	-	TGCAGTGCTAGGGGGTCCCTAGGCGGGAATGAGCAGTTCTTC	CSARGSLGGNEQFF
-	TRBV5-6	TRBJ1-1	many	TGTGCCAGCGCCAGGGGTTGGGACACTGAAGCTTTCTTT	CASARGWDTEAFF
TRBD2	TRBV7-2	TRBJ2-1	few	TGTGCCAGCAGCTTACTAGCGGGAGCGGGCAATGAGCAGTTCTTC	CASSLLAGAGNEQFF
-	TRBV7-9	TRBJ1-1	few	TGTGCCAGCAGCTTATCGGGCAGGGCACCATATCTTGAAGCTTTCTTT	CASSLSGRAPYLEAFF
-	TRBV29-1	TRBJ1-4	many	TGCAGCGTTGCTTGGCAGCTTAATGAAAAACTGTTTTTT	CSVAWQLNEKLFF
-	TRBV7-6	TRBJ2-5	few	TGTGCCAGCAGCTTAGCGCCAGCGGACCAGTACTTC	CASSLAPADQYF
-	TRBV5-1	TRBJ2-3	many	TGCGCCAGCAGCTCCGCGGGGACCACAGATACGCAGTATTTT	CASSSAGTTDTQYF
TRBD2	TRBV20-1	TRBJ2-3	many	TGCAGTGCTAGAGATACTCGCGGGAGAACAGATACGCAGTATTTT	CSARDTRGRTDTQYF
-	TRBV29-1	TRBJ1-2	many	TGCAGCGTTGACTTAGGCAGAACCTACACCTTC	CSVDLGRTYTF
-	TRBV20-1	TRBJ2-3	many	TGCAGTGCTAACCTCGGGGATACGCAGTATTTT	CSANLGDTQYF
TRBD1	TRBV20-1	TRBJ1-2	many	TGCAGTGCTAGAACCCGGACAGGTTTAAACTATGGCTACACCTTC	CSARTRTGLNYGYTF
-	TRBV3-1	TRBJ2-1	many	TGTGCCAGCAGCCAGGGCCTGGATGAGCAGTTCTTC	CASSQGLDEQFF
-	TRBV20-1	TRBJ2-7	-	TGCAGTGCGTCAGCCTCTTTGGGGCAGTACTTC	CSASASLGQYF
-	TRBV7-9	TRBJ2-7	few	TGTGCCAGCAGCCTTCCCGTGGAGGGTTACGAGCAGTACTTC	CASSLPVEGYEQYF
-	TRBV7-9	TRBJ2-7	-	TGTGCCAGCAGCTCCCCCTATGTGTCGGGAAAGGACGAGCAGTACTTC	CASSSPYVSGKDEQYF
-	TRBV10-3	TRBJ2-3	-	TGTGCCATCAGTGAGGGAGGAGATACGCAGTATTTT	CAISEGGDTQYF
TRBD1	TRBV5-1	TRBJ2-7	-	TGCGCCAGCAGCACAAGGACAGGGGGCCCTCGGGAGCAGTACTTC	CASSTRTGGPREQYF
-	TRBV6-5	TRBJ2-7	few	TGTGCCAGCAGTTACTCGGGGCAGGGTGAGCAGTACTTC	CASSYSGQGEQYF
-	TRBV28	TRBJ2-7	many	TGTGCCAGCGGACACTTTGGGGGCGAGCAGTACTTC	CASGHFGGEQYF